This T cell receptor (beta chain) stems from a study of shared clonotypes between healthy human individuals. Looking at the study overall: Contributing individuals were a couple of females and a few males aged 18 to 49. Study findings and constraints: Between a few donors, naive CD4 clonotypes were shared at a level of around 5.2%.

This was a deep-level run. In the source study's methods: From ImmunoSEQ came sequences covering only the junction and carrying no quality scores, so filtering differed. The method was immunoSEQ multiplex PCR; TCRdb's version includes in-frame clones alone and lacks a portion of them. The V and J calls and the clone size are those of that table, but D and trimming were determined from the DNA. The data show a few million clones, approximately 95% seen once. Points on this clone: Antigen unknown.

The germline CDR1 and CDR2 sequences are SGHNT and YYREEE (reference sequence). This CDR3 has 15 amino acids. Trimming at V came to 2 bases and at J to 0 bases, leaving 5 bases not matched to a gene. The sequence derives from a man aged 18 to 30 in good health. Some clones in this sample may be carry-over from other donors' samples. The sequenced sample consisted of naive CD4+ T cells from PBMCs. Indicated subset: CD45RA+ positively selected. This rearrangement joins TRBV5-4 to TRBJ2-7; TRBD1 agrees at 7 bases. CDR3 loop: CASSFQGQTSYEQYF. The CDR3 nucleotides read TGTGCCAGCAGCTTTCAGGGACAGACCTCCTACGAGCAGTACTTC.